This TCR beta chain was identified during a study of graft-versus-host responses after intestinal transplantation. In germline, CDR1 is SNHLY, CDR2 FYNNEI. The CDR3 has 16 residues. V shed 7 bases and J 6 bases; nucleotides not matched to a gene: 13. This clone showed up just once. What it binds is not known. Profiled with immunoSEQ multiplex PCR; TCRdb holds only in-frame clones, not every one. Of under 90,000 clones listed, about 90% are singletons. This sequence originates from a human donor who was the organ donor for an intestinal transplant. This specimen consisted of unstimulated CD8+ T cells sorted from spleen or lymph node cells, obtained before transplant. This chain uses TRBV2 with TRBJ1-4; 8 bases are a match to TRBD1. Here the CDR3 reads CASNDRGVGPYEKLFF. DNA for the CDR3: TGTGCCAGCAACGACAGGGGTGTGGGCCCCTATGAAAAACTGTTTTTT.